One and the same sample provided the 17 T cell receptor beta chains below, sequenced in a study of cytomegalovirus exposure and HLA in healthy donors. The PCR had 60 Vbeta and 13 Jbeta primers. Clones were sequenced by immunoSEQ multiplex PCR, and TCRdb holds only the in-frame ones, with some missing. Of 100,000 to 150,000 clones listed, 60% to 85% are singletons. Sequencing input: PBMCs. These receptors all come from a man aged 50-59 years in good health and CMV-seronegative.

The V gene is TRBV5-6, the J gene TRBJ1-4; D call uncertain. V lost 5 bases, J lost 5 bases, and 16 bases lay in between. This CDR3 has 15 residues. Germline assignment: CDR1 SGHDT and CDR2 YYEEEE. The CDR3 here is CASSHREGWNEKLFF. The CDR3 DNA reads TGTGCCAGCAGTCATAGAGAGGGTTGGAATGAAAAACTGTTTTTT.

The genes are TRBV6-6 and TRBJ2-2; 12 positions agree with TRBD2. This CDR3 is built from 15 residues. CDR1 MNHNY and CDR2 SVGAGI come from the germline V gene (reference sequence). The junction had 2 bases not matched to a gene; V was cut back by 2 bases and J by 7 bases. CDR3 DNA sequence: TGTGCCAGCAGTTACCCACTAGCGGGGGGCGGGGAGCTGTTTTTT. Its protein is CASSYPLAGGGELFF.

The chain carries TRBV23-1 and TRBJ1-2; D is possibly TRBD1 (6 bases). TRBV23-1 has ORF status, its function being uncertain. V was shortened by 2 bases and J by 1 base, with 23 bases between the two germline ends. The CDR3 loop spans 19 amino acids. CDR3 nucleotide sequence: TGCGCCAGCAGTCAACCTCGGGCGGGAGCCAAGGGGGATAACTATGGCTACACCTTC. It yields the protein CASSQPRAGAKGDNYGYTF.

The V and J genes are TRBV5-4 and TRBJ2-5; 8 positions agree with TRBD1. CDR3 size: 14 residues. V was pared by 3 bases and J by 3 bases, with 4 bases of the junction left unmatched. Germline V CDR1 and CDR2: SGHNT, YYREEE (reference sequence). The CDR3 coding sequence is TGTGCCAGCAGCTCTGCGGGACAGGAAGAGACCCAGTACTTC. Translated, it gives CASSSAGQEETQYF. Drawing the rest from reference TRBV5-4 and TRBJ2-5, the complete variable domain is ETGVTQSPTHLIKTRGQQVTLRCSSQSGHNTVSWYQQALGQGPQFIFQYYREEENGRGNFPPRFSGLQFPNYSSELNVNALELDDSALYLCASSSAGQEETQYFGPGTRLLVL.

Comments on this clone: An end of the junction does not agree with germline; a read error may underlie this. J is TRBJ1-2 and V is TRBV5-4, with TRBD1 matching 7 bases. Germline CDR1 SGHNT, CDR2 YYREEE (reference sequence). The CDR3 spans 13 residues. CDR3: CASSFDRAYGHTF. In DNA, the CDR3 is TGTGCCAGCAGCTTCGACAGGGCCTATGGCCACACCTTC.

The chain is built from TRBV2 and TRBJ1-4; 11 nucleotides line up with TRBD1. This CDR3 is built from 15 residues. The V gene's germline CDR1 is SNHLY and CDR2 FYNNEI. The junction had 7 bases not matched to a gene; V was cut back by 10 bases and J by 3 bases. CDR3 nucleotides: TGTGCCATAGGGGACAGGGGGGCGGCTAATGAAAAACTGTTTTTT. This codes for CAIGDRGAANEKLFF.

This clone has a single count. The rearrangement joins TRBV2 to TRBJ1-6; D may be TRBD1 (6 bases). The CDR3 consists of 16 residues. Trimming took 7 bases from V and 7 from J, leaving 20 bases between them. CDR1 is SNHLY and CDR2 is FYNNEI in the germline V gene. The CDR3 loop is CASTLRHSRGNSPLHF. The CDR3 region has the DNA TGTGCCAGCACCCTCCGCCACTCTAGGGGGAATTCACCCCTCCACTTT.

The chain joins TRBV21-1 to TRBJ2-4; the table's D call, TRBD1, has no DNA check behind it. TRBV21-1 constitutes a pseudogene. The CDR3 extends over 15 amino acids. CDR3 region: CASSHRVLAKNIQYF. In nucleotides, the CDR3 is TGTGCCAGCAGCCACAGGGTCCTAGCCAAAAACATTCAGTACTTC.

CDR3 DNA sequence: TGTGCCAGCAGCCGTGACAGGGGGCAGGGCGGGGAGCTGTTTTTT. Translation gives CASSRDRGQGGELFF. The V gene is TRBV11-2, the J gene TRBJ2-2, with TRBD1 identical over 10 bases. The CDR3 covers 15 residues. J lost 7 bases, V lost 5 bases, and 7 bases had no gene match. Per the germline V gene, CDR1 is SGHAT and CDR2 is FQNNGV.

This clone was picked up a small number of times. The genes are TRBV5-1 and TRBJ1-2, with a possible D match to TRBD1 (6 bases). The CDR3 sequence is 14 residues long. Germline lookup yields CDR1 SGHRS and CDR2 YFSETQ. V lost 4 bases and J lost 6, with 16 bases in between. This CDR3 reads CASSTQQGPDGYTF. The CDR3 DNA reads TGCGCCAGCAGCACCCAACAGGGCCCGGATGGCTACACCTTC.

This clone has just a few counts. The V gene is TRBV18, the J gene TRBJ2-5; 8 bases line up with TRBD1. The CDR3 spans 13 residues. Germline CDR1 reads KGHSH; CDR2 reads LQKENI. V gave up 6 bases and J gave up 1 base; unmatched junction bases: 1. CDR3 loop: CASSDRGQETQYF. Written as DNA, the CDR3 is TGTGCCAGCTCCGACAGGGGCCAAGAGACCCAGTACTTC.

The chain carries TRBV7-2 and TRBJ2-1; D is possibly TRBD2 (7 bases). The CDR3 runs 16 residues. Per the germline V gene, CDR1 is SGHTA and CDR2 is FQGNSA. Trimming cost V 1 base and J 8 bases, with 18 bases left between them. In DNA, the CDR3 is TGTGCCAGCAGCTTAGATGGCGGGGGCCTCTGGGATGAGCAGTTCTTC. Translation gives CASSLDGGGLWDEQFF.

The chain couples TRBV19 to TRBJ1-1; D gene ambiguous. Germline CDR1 LNHDA, CDR2 SQIVND (reference sequence). The germline V and J ends were trimmed by 5 bases and 11 bases, with 18 bases remaining between them. The CDR3 runs to 13 residues. CDR3 in amino acids: CASSPPAGRDAFF. The CDR3 bases are TGTGCCAGTAGTCCTCCCGCCGGGAGGGATGCTTTCTTT.

V is TRBV2 and J is TRBJ2-3; tentatively, D is TRBD1 (6 bases). Germline lookup yields CDR1 SNHLY and CDR2 FYNNEI. The CDR3 consists of 15 residues. Trimming took 6 bases from V and 0 from J, leaving 13 bases between them. The CDR3 reads CASRRWTASTDTQYF. In nucleotides, the CDR3 is TGTGCCAGCAGGAGGTGGACAGCTAGCACAGATACGCAGTATTTT.

The rearrangement joins TRBV5-1 to TRBJ2-5, with D unresolved. Germline V gene sequence: CDR1 SGHRS, CDR2 YFSETQ. Trimming took 1 base from V and 5 from J, leaving 6 bases between them. The CDR3 runs 12 residues. This CDR3 is CASSLSIETQYF. CDR3 sequence (DNA): TGCGCCAGCAGCTTGTCCATTGAGACCCAGTACTTC. Combining the CDR3 with reference TRBV5-1 and TRBJ2-5 gives the whole variable domain KAGVTQTPRYLIKTRGQQVTLSCSPISGHRSVSWYQQTPGQGLQFLFEYFSETQRNKGNFPGRFSGRQFSNSRSEMNVSTLELGDSALYLCASSLSIETQYFGPGTRLLVL.

The chain uses TRBV5-4 and TRBJ2-1, with 8 positions matching TRBD2. Looked up from germline, CDR1 is SGHNT and CDR2 is YYREEE (reference sequence). The CDR3 is 13 amino acids. V lost 2 bases, J lost 10 bases, and 5 bases stayed unmatched. The CDR3: CASSFTGGGEQFF. CDR3 DNA: TGTGCCAGCAGCTTTACGGGGGGGGGAGAGCAGTTCTTC. The whole variable domain, remainder taken from reference TRBV5-4 and TRBJ2-1, is ETGVTQSPTHLIKTRGQQVTLRCSSQSGHNTVSWYQQALGQGPQFIFQYYREEENGRGNFPPRFSGLQFPNYSSELNVNALELDDSALYLCASSFTGGGEQFFGPGTRLTVL.

The chain is built from TRBV2 and TRBJ2-3, with 8 bases that match TRBD2. Germline-derived CDR1 and CDR2 are SNHLY and FYNNEI. With V trimmed by 6 bases and J by 2 bases, 4 bases remained unmatched. The CDR3 totals 14 residues. This CDR3 is CASRGGLVTDTQYF. CDR3 DNA: TGTGCCAGCAGGGGGGGACTAGTCACAGATACGCAGTATTTT. The complete variable domain, with remaining parts taken from reference TRBV2 and TRBJ2-3, reads EPEVTQTPSHQVTQMGQEVILRCVPISNHLYFYWYRQILGQKVEFLVSFYNNEISEKSEIFDDQFSVERPDGSNFTLKIRSTKLEDSAMYFCASRGGLVTDTQYFGPGTRLTVL.